Listed below are T cell receptor beta chains from one sample, sequenced in a study of post-analysis software for immune sequencing data. TCRdb itself ran the PCR reads through MiXCR, one entry per CDR3 protein. The profile shows around 700,000 distinct CDR3 sequences, approximately 60% of them singletons. Sequenced input: blood. The receptor source for this set is a girl aged 2-10 years with multiple sclerosis. CDR3s leave out the opening cysteine and the closing phenylalanine or tryptophan. D genes are given only for firm matches. Size values are once, few and many counts, or a class for expanded clones, and some rows have none.

few | TRBJ2-5 | TRBV20-1 | NA | SATRREETQY
NA | TRBJ2-3 | TRBV2 | NA | ASSEAPTDTQY
few | TRBJ2-7 | TRBV7-9 | NA | ASSSSERPYEQY
NA | TRBJ2-4 | TRBV7-2 | NA | ASSFQTGRDIQY
NA | TRBJ1-4 | TRBV29-1 | NA | SVEVRDEKLF
NA | TRBJ1-6 | TRBV7-2 | TRBD1 | ASSNRQGGSPLH
NA | TRBJ1-2 | TRBV7-2 | NA | ASSPQGTMYGYT
few | TRBJ1-5 | TRBV3-1 | NA | ASSLSGTPGTQPQH
few | TRBJ2-3 | TRBV7-2 | NA | ASSSISESTDTQY
NA | TRBJ2-1 | TRBV12-3/TRBV12-4 | NA | ASTNRHTIRNEQF
NA | TRBJ1-2 | TRBV4-1 | NA | ASSQVAVNYGYT
few | TRBJ1-2 | TRBV12-3/TRBV12-4 | NA | ASSPFRGDYGYT
NA | TRBJ2-1 | TRBV10-3 | TRBD2 | AISESRASGSVHEQF
NA | TRBJ2-1 | TRBV27 | NA | ASKRSSNEQF
NA | TRBJ1-1 | TRBV7-2 | NA | ASSPGPAQNTEAF
NA | TRBJ2-1 | TRBV6-6 | NA | ASSYGAPGTEQF